Below, 32 T cell receptor beta chains from the same sample are listed, as sequenced in a study of blood T cell repertoires in COVID-19. Here immunoSEQ multiplex PCR was the method, and the copy in TCRdb shows in-frame clones only, minus some. The sample records 70,000 or so clones, 82% being singletons. Sequenced sample: peripheral blood. Receptor source: a human donor in a cohort sampled during active COVID-19.

The chain has TRBV7-9 and TRBJ2-7; possible D gene TRBD2, 6 bases. Germline V gives CDR1 SEHNR, CDR2 FQNEAQ (reference sequence). V was trimmed by 3 bases and J by 5 bases, leaving 20 bases between them. CDR3 size: 16 residues. CDR3 region: CASSFNRRGNRHEQYF. The DNA for the CDR3 is TGTGCCAGCAGCTTTAATCGCCGGGGGAATCGACACGAGCAGTACTTC.

With regard to this clone: At one boundary the junction diverges from the germline segment, which might be a read error. The chain joins TRBV7-9 to TRBJ2-1, with a tentative D call TRBD1 (5 bases). Germline loops: CDR1 SEHNR, CDR2 FQNEAQ (reference sequence). The CDR3 contains 12 residues. The CDR3 sequence is CASSPGPVGQLF. The CDR3 DNA reads TGTGCCAGCAGCCCAGGGCCGGTTGGCCAGCTCTTC.

V and J are TRBV4-1 and TRBJ1-2, with TRBD1 matching 9 bases. CDR1 MGHRA and CDR2 YSYEKL come from the germline V gene. The CDR3 is made up of 16 amino acids. V was pared by 3 bases and J by 4 bases, with 9 bases of the junction left unmatched. The CDR3 loop reads CASSHGGTGRIYGYTF. The CDR3 nucleotides read TGCGCCAGCAGCCATGGGGGGACAGGGAGGATCTATGGCTACACCTTC.

The gene calls are TRBV21-1 and TRBJ1-1. TRBV21-1 is marked as a pseudogene. The length of the CDR3 is 13 residues. The CDR3: CASSKGGGTEAFF. In DNA, the CDR3 is TGTGCCAGCAGCAAAGGGGGGGGCACTGAAGCTTTCTTT.

The chain employs TRBV11-1 and TRBJ2-1; perhaps TRBD2 as D (7 bases). The germline V gene has CDR1 SGHAT and CDR2 FQDESV (reference sequence). The V gene lost 5 bases and the J gene lost 13 bases, with 15 bases spanning the gap. The CDR3 consists of 12 residues. The CDR3 here is CASSPGRGAQFF. The CDR3 nucleotides are TGTGCCAGCAGCCCGGGTCGGGGGGCTCAGTTCTTC.

This clone was found once. The CDR3, as DNA: TGTGCCAGCAGACCGACAGGGTTCAATGGCTACACCTTC. This translates into CASRPTGFNGYTF. This sequence joins TRBV7-2 and TRBJ1-2; TRBD1 agrees at 7 bases. Germline CDR1 SGHTA, CDR2 FQGNSA. This CDR3 has 13 amino acids. The trim removed 6 bases at V and 6 bases at J, leaving 7 bases unmatched.

The CDR3, as DNA: TGTGCCAGCAGCGATCGACGGACAGCGAGGTACACTGAAGCTTTCTTT. Its translation is CASSDRRTARYTEAFF. The rearrangement links TRBV11-2 to TRBJ1-1; a possible D gene is TRBD1 (6 bases). V was cut by 5 bases and J by 3 bases, with 19 bases left in between. Germline values: CDR1 SGHAT, CDR2 FQNNGV. This CDR3 has 16 amino acids. The full variable domain, rest sourced from reference TRBV11-2 and TRBJ1-1, is EAGVAQSPRYKIIEKRQSVAFWCNPISGHATLYWYQQILGQGPKLLIQFQNNGVVDDSQLPKDRFSAERLKGVDSTLKIQPAKLEDSAVYLCASSDRRTARYTEAFFGQGTRLTVV.

This clone showed up just a few times. The V call is TRBV30, the J call TRBJ1-6, with 9 bases identical to TRBD1. Germline-derived CDR1 and CDR2 are GTSNPN and SVGIG (reference sequence). The CDR3 spans 14 residues. V dropped 3 bases and J dropped 7; count of bases not matched to a gene: 4. The CDR3 protein is CAWRIGQGNSPLHF. CDR3 sequence (DNA): TGTGCCTGGAGGATCGGACAGGGGAATTCACCCCTCCACTTT.

The chain combines TRBV5-1 with TRBJ2-5, with 7 bases lining up with TRBD1. The J segment lost 5 bases and the V segment lost 3 bases, leaving 13 bases of the junction unmatched. The CDR3 has 16 residues. Germline CDR1 reads SGHRS; CDR2 reads YFSETQ. CDR3 nucleotides: TGCGCCAGCAGCTACCTCCCTACAGGGGCAGGGGAGACCCAGTACTTC. Translating gives CASSYLPTGAGETQYF.

The V gene is TRBV23-1, the J gene TRBJ2-5, with 12 bases aligning to TRBD2. TRBV23-1 is assigned to the ORF class and has an uncertain function. V gave up 4 bases and J gave up 4 bases; unmatched junction bases: 7. The CDR3 sequence is 16 residues long. The CDR3 loop reads CASSPRSTSGGETQYF. The CDR3 nucleotides read TGCGCCAGCAGTCCACGCTCGACTAGCGGGGGAGAGACCCAGTACTTC.

The gene calls are TRBV9 and TRBJ2-2; 10 bases map to TRBD1. With V trimmed by 0 bases and J by 3 bases, 2 bases remained unmatched. The CDR3 spans 16 residues. CDR1 and CDR2 from the germline V gene are SGDLS and YYNGEE. Here the CDR3 DNA reads TGTGCCAGCAGCGTAGGGGGACAGGGGCACACCGGGGAGCTGTTTTTT. Its protein product is CASSVGGQGHTGELFF.

V and J are TRBV6-2 or TRBV6-3 and TRBJ1-4; 7 positions agree with TRBD1. This CDR3 contains 14 residues. The germline V gene has CDR1 MNHEY and CDR2 SVGEGT. With 6 bases clipped from V and 5 bases from J, the junction kept 6 bases outside the gene matches. In DNA, the CDR3 is TGTGCCAGCAGCGACAGGGCCGAAAATGAAAAACTGTTTTTT. Translation gives CASSDRAENEKLFF.

This clone was recorded only once. V and J are TRBV12-3 or TRBV12-4 and TRBJ2-7, with no clear D. The CDR3 extends over 13 amino acids. Trimming shortened V by 6 bases and J by 3 bases, and 12 bases separated the two germline ends. DNA for the CDR3: TGTGCCAGCAGCCCTCCCGACATCTACGAGCAGTACTTC. It translates to CASSPPDIYEQYF.

The V and J genes are TRBV18 and TRBJ1-4; tentatively, D is TRBD1 (5 bases). Trimming stripped 0 bases from V and 7 bases from J, with 12 bases between. The CDR3 sequence is 15 residues long. CDR1 KGHSH and CDR2 LQKENI come from the germline V gene. DNA for the CDR3: TGTGCCAGCTCACCACCATCGGGGGGTAGTGAAAAACTGTTTTTT. Protein: CASSPPSGGSEKLFF.

This clone was found once. The genes are TRBV5-1 and TRBJ2-1, with D possibly TRBD2 on 7 matching bases. The germline V and J ends were trimmed by 4 bases and 8 bases, with 19 bases remaining between them. The CDR3 runs 15 residues. The V gene's germline CDR1 is SGHRS and CDR2 YFSETQ. In DNA, the CDR3 is TGCGCCAGCAGCGGGGAGGGGGGATCAGTCGATGAGCAGTTCTTC. Residues: CASSGEGGSVDEQFF.

The chain is built from TRBV7-2 and TRBJ1-6; a possible D gene is TRBD1 (5 bases). Germline V CDR1 and CDR2: SGHTA, FQGNSA. The CDR3 spans 15 residues. With 2 bases removed from V and 5 bases from J, the gap between germline ends came to 10 bases. The CDR3 DNA reads TGTGCCAGCAGCTTATGGACACCCGATAATTCACCCCTCCACTTT. Protein sequence: CASSLWTPDNSPLHF.

The chain uses TRBV2 and TRBJ1-3, with a tentative D call TRBD1 (5 bases). Per the germline V gene, CDR1 is SNHLY and CDR2 is FYNNEI. This CDR3 contains 14 residues. V was trimmed by 5 bases and J by 0 bases, leaving 8 bases between them. CDR3: CASSYTGSGNTIYF. As DNA, the CDR3 is TGTGCCAGCAGTTACACAGGCTCTGGAAACACCATATATTTT.

The chain has TRBV6-6 and TRBJ1-5; unclear D gene. The CDR3 contains 12 residues. The germline gives CDR1 MNHNY, CDR2 SVGAGI (reference sequence). V lost 5 bases, J lost 4 bases, and 6 bases lay in between. The DNA for the CDR3 is TGTGCCAGCAGTGCCGAGAATCAGCCCCAGCATTTT. Translation: CASSAENQPQHF.

This sequence joins TRBV19 and TRBJ1-1, with D perhaps TRBD1 (5 bases). Germline V gene data show CDR1 as LNHDA and CDR2 as SQIVND (reference sequence). The length of the CDR3 is 13 residues. V lost 9 bases to trimming and J lost 3 bases, with 14 bases between them. The CDR3 DNA reads as TGTGCCAGCCAAGACCAGGGCTACACTGAAGCTTTCTTT. Encoded protein: CASQDQGYTEAFF.

The rearrangement uses TRBV2 and TRBJ1-2; TRBD1 agrees at 10 bases. Germline CDR1 reads SNHLY; CDR2 reads FYNNEI. The CDR3 is 14 residues long. Trimming cost V 6 bases and J 4 bases; bases outside gene matches: 5. The CDR3 sequence is CASRGQGGTYGYTF. In nucleotides, the CDR3 is TGTGCCAGCAGAGGACAGGGGGGGACCTATGGCTACACCTTC.

This clone was detected once. This chain uses TRBV3-1 (or the pseudogene TRBV3-2) with TRBJ1-5; unclear D gene. The germline CDR1 and CDR2 sequences are LGHDT and YNNKEL (reference sequence). V lost 2 bases to trimming and J lost 3 bases, with 11 bases between them. This CDR3 is 15 amino acids long. Here the CDR3 reads CASSQLAGNNQPQHF. The CDR3 DNA sequence: TGTGCCAGCAGCCAACTTGCAGGCAACAATCAGCCCCAGCATTTT.

To note about this clone: Mismatch with germline at one junction end may stem from a read error. V is TRBV9 and J is TRBJ1-2; 8 positions agree with TRBD1. The CDR3 has 13 residues. Germline assignment: CDR1 SGDLS and CDR2 YYNGEE. DNA of the CDR3: TGTGCCAGCAGCGCTGCCTTGGACAGGGCCTCGTCATTC. Amino acids: CASSAALDRASSF.

The chain combines TRBV7-9 with TRBJ1-6, with D hard to call. Germline V gives CDR1 SEHNR, CDR2 FQNEAQ (reference sequence). The ends were cut back, 5 bases at V and 4 bases at J, with 6 bases in the middle. The CDR3 is 13 amino acids. CDR3: CASSRTYNSPLHF. Here the CDR3 DNA reads TGTGCCAGCAGCCGGACTTATAATTCACCCCTCCACTTT.

V and J are TRBV10-2 and TRBJ1-5; no clear D. Trimming removed 7 bases at V and 0 bases at J, with 10 bases between. CDR3 length: 14 residues. Germline CDR1 reads WSHSY; CDR2 reads SAAADI. The CDR3 DNA reads as TGCGCCAGCACCGCTTCAGGTAGCAATCAGCCCCAGCATTTT. This gives the protein CASTASGSNQPQHF.

The chain uses TRBV27 and TRBJ2-7; 10 bases are shared with TRBD1. Unmatched junction bases numbered 6, after V lost 6 bases and J lost 7 bases. This CDR3 region has 13 residues. The germline CDR1 and CDR2 sequences are MNHEY and SMNVEV (reference sequence). The CDR3 DNA reads TGTGCCAGCAGCTACGGGGACAGGGGAGAGCAGTACTTC. Its translation is CASSYGDRGEQYF.

The chain recombines TRBV20-1 with TRBJ2-3; the D gene is possibly TRBD2 (5 bases). This CDR3 comprises 11 residues. V was shortened by 6 bases and J by 6 bases, with 10 bases between the two germline ends. Per germline, CDR1 DFQATT and CDR2 SNEGSKA (reference sequence). The DNA of the CDR3 is TGCAGTGCCAGGTCGGGGGATACGCAGTATTTT. It translates to CSARSGDTQYF.

The chain recombines TRBV4-1 with TRBJ1-5; D is perhaps TRBD1 (6 bases). The CDR3 runs 16 residues. Trimming shortened V by 2 bases and J by 4 bases, and 15 bases separated the two germline ends. Germline V CDR1 and CDR2: MGHRA, YSYEKL. In DNA form, the CDR3 reads TGCGCCAGCAGCCAAAGACAGGTCGTGGAAAATCAGCCCCAGCATTTT. Encoded protein: CASSQRQVVENQPQHF.

The chain is built from TRBV6-5 and TRBJ1-1; D ambiguous. Trimming took 7 bases from V and 4 from J, leaving 7 bases between them. CDR3 length equals 11 residues. The germline V gene has CDR1 MNHEY and CDR2 SVGAGI. CDR3 sequence: CASMGSTEAFF. The CDR3 DNA follows: TGTGCCAGCATGGGGAGCACTGAAGCTTTCTTT.

This chain connects TRBV30 to TRBJ2-1; 9 bases agree with TRBD2. Trimming removed 3 bases from V and 4 bases from J; junction bases left unmatched: 10. Looked up from germline, CDR1 is GTSNPN and CDR2 is SVGIG (reference sequence). The CDR3 has 16 residues. The DNA for the CDR3 is TGTGCCTGGAGATCTAACCTAGCGGGGCATTACAATGAGCAGTTCTTC. Encoded protein: CAWRSNLAGHYNEQFF. Drawing the rest from reference TRBV30 and TRBJ2-1, the complete variable domain is SQTIHQWPATLVQPVGSPLSLECTVEGTSNPNLYWYRQAAGRGLQLLFYSVGIGQISSEVPQNLSASRPQDRQFILSSKKLLLSDSGFYLCAWRSNLAGHYNEQFFGPGTRLTVL.

This chain uses TRBV19 with TRBJ1-6; D unclear. The CDR3 is made up of 14 amino acids. Germline V CDR1 and CDR2: LNHDA, SQIVND (reference sequence). V was clipped by 3 bases and J by 3 bases, with 6 bases between them. The DNA for the CDR3 is TGTGCCAGTAGTATTTCGGGCTATAATTCACCCCTCCACTTT. Its protein product is CASSISGYNSPLHF.

V is TRBV7-9 and J is TRBJ2-6; D might be TRBD2 (5 bases). This CDR3 is 18 amino acids long. The germline V gene has CDR1 SEHNR and CDR2 FQNEAQ (reference sequence). Trimming pared 1 base from V and 0 bases from J, leaving 13 bases between. The CDR3 bases are TGTGCCAGCAGCTTAGTAGGTTTGGGAGCCTCTGGGGCCAACGTCCTGACTTTC. This encodes CASSLVGLGASGANVLTF.

The gene calls are TRBV7-6 and TRBJ1-4; TRBD1 agrees at 7 bases. After removal of 1 base from V and 11 bases from J, the junction contained 16 bases not matched to a gene. CDR3 length: 17 residues. CDR1 and CDR2 from the germline V gene are SGHVS and FNYEAQ. The CDR3 here is CASSLEAGGIGEWKLFF. For the CDR3, the DNA is TGTGCCAGCAGCTTAGAAGCAGGGGGGATCGGGGAATGGAAACTGTTTTTT.